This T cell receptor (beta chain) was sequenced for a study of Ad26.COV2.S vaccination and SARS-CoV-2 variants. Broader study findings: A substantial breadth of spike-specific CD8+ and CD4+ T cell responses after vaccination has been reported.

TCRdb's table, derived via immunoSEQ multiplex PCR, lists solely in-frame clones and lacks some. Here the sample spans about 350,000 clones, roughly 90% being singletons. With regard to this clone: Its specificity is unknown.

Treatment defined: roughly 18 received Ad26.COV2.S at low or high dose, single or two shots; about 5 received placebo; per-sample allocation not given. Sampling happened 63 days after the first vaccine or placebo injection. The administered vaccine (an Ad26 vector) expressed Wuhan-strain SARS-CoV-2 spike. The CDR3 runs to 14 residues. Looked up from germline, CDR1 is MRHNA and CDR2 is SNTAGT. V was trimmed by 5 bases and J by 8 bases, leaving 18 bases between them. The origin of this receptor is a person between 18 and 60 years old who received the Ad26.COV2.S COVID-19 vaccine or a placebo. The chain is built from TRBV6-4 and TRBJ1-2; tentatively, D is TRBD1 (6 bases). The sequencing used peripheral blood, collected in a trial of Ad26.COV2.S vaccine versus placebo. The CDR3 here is CASSPASGGLGYTF. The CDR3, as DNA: TGTGCCAGCAGTCCAGCCTCGGGGGGGCTCGGCTACACCTTC.